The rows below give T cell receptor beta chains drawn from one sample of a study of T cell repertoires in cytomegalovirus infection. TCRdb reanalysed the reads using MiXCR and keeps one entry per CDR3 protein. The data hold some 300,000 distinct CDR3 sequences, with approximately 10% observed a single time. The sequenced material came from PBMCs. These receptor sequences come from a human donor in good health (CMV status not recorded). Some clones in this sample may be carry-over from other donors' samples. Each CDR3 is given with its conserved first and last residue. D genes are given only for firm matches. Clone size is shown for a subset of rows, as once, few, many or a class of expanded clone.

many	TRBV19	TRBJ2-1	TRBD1	CASRNPGQGFPYNEQFF	TGTGCCAGTAGGAACCCGGGACAGGGATTCCCTTACAATGAGCAGTTCTTC
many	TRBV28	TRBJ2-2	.	CASSPPRGQKTNTGELFF	TGTGCCAGCAGTCCCCCCCGGGGGCAAAAGACGAACACCGGGGAGCTGTTTTTT
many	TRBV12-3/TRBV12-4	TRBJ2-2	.	CASSLTQVNSGELFF	TGTGCCAGCAGTTTAACACAGGTTAATTCCGGGGAGCTGTTTTTT
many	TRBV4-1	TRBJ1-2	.	CASSQAGYGGYTF	TGCGCCAGCAGCCAAGCCGGGTACGGAGGCTACACCTTC
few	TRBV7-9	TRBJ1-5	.	CASSSGLNQPQHF	TGTGCCAGCAGCTCAGGGCTCAATCAGCCCCAGCATTTT
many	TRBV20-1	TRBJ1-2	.	CSARPSAPAELSYGYTF	TGCAGTGCTAGACCCTCCGCCCCAGCAGAGCTAAGCTATGGCTACACCTTC
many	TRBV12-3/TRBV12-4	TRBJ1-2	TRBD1	CASSLATGVDGYTF	TGTGCCAGCAGTTTGGCGACAGGGGTTGATGGCTACACCTTC
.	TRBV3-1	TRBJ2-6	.	CASSGYTGTELNGANVLTF	TGTGCCAGCAGCGGGTATACAGGGACGGAATTAAACGGGGCCAACGTCCTGACTTTC
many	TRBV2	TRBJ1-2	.	CASSIPSAAANYGYTF	TGTGCCAGCAGTATACCTTCGGCGGCGGCTAACTATGGCTACACCTTC
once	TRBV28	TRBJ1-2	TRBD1	CASTRDSNYGYTF	TGTGCCAGCACGCGGGACAGCAACTATGGCTACACCTTC
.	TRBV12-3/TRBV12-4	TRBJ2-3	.	CAITRGDASTDTQYF	TGTGCCATCACGAGGGGGGACGCTAGCACAGATACGCAGTATTTT
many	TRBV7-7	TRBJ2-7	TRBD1	CASSSDRGDEQYF	TGTGCTAGCAGCTCCGACAGGGGAGACGAGCAGTACTTC
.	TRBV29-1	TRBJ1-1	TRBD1	CSGRDRARDTEAFF	TGCAGCGGGAGGGACAGGGCGAGGGACACTGAAGCTTTCTTT
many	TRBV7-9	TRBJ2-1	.	CASSLDGSGGEQFF	TGTGCCAGCAGCTTAGATGGGTCCGGGGGTGAGCAGTTCTTC
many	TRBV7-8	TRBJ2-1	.	CASSPGPGIVRNEQFF	TGTGCCAGCAGCCCAGGACCGGGAATTGTGAGGAATGAGCAGTTCTTC
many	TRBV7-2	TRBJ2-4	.	CASSLDQGSAKNIQYF	TGTGCCAGCAGCTTAGATCAGGGGTCCGCCAAAAACATTCAGTACTTC
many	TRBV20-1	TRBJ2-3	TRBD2	CSASPGGRDTQYF	TGCAGTGCTAGTCCGGGGGGGAGAGATACGCAGTATTTT
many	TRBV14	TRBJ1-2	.	CATNPLSLDGYTF	TGTGCCACCAACCCACTCTCTCTTGACGGCTACACCTTC
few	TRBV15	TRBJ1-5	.	CATSRESNQPQHF	TGTGCCACCAGCAGAGAGAGCAATCAGCCCCAGCATTTT
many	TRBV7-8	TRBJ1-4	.	CASSLASGRGEKLFF	TGTGCCAGCAGCTTAGCGTCCGGGCGAGGGGAAAAACTGTTTTTT
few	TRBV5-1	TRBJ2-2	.	CASNQGNTGELFF	TGCGCCAGCAACCAGGGGAACACCGGGGAGCTGTTTTTT
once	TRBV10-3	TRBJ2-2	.	CAIRPTWGQTDTGELFF	TGTGCCATCAGGCCAACATGGGGCCAAACGGACACCGGGGAGCTGTTTTTT
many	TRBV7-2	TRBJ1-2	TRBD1	CASSPRTGGDGYTF	TGTGCCAGCAGCCCCCGGACAGGGGGTGATGGCTACACCTTC
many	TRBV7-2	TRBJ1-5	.	CASSLAPGGIGNQPQHF	TGTGCCAGCAGCTTAGCTCCGGGTGGGATTGGCAATCAGCCCCAGCATTTT
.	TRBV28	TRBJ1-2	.	CASSLAGSYGYTF	TGTGCCAGCAGCCTTGCGGGGAGCTATGGCTACACCTTC
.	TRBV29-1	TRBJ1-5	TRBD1	CSVASDRDQPQHF	TGCAGCGTTGCCTCGGACAGGGATCAGCCCCAGCATTTT
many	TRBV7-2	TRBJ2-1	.	CASSLETSSAEQFF	TGTGCCAGCAGCTTAGAAACTAGTTCCGCTGAGCAGTTCTTC
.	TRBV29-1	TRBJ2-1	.	CSAGPYNEQFF	TGCAGCGCTGGGCCGTACAATGAGCAGTTCTTC
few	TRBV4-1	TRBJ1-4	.	CASSQDGARLEKLFF	TGCGCCAGCAGCCAAGACGGGGCTCGGCTTGAAAAACTGTTTTTT
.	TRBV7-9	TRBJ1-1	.	CASRRGGGHTEAFF	TGTGCCAGCAGGAGGGGCGGTGGACACACTGAAGCTTTCTTT
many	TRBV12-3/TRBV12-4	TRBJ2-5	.	CASSRLQGTWGETQYF	TGTGCCAGCAGTCGCCTTCAGGGCACTTGGGGAGAGACCCAGTACTTC
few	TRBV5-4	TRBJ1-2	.	CASSPRSNPPPGTF	TGTGCCAGCAGCCCCAGGTCCAACCCCCCTCCGGGCACCTTC
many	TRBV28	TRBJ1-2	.	CASSSPANYGYTF	TGTGCCAGCAGTTCGCCAGCTAACTATGGCTACACCTTC
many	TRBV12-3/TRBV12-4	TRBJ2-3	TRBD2	CASSPRELRTDTQYF	TGTGCCAGCAGTCCGCGGGAGTTGAGGACAGATACGCAGTATTTT
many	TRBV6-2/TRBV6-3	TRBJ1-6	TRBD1	CASSYSPQGARNSPLHF	TGTGCCAGCAGTTACTCGCCCCAGGGGGCTCGGAATTCACCCCTCCACTTT
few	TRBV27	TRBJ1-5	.	CASSLSQFSIRSAQHF	TGTGCCAGCAGTTTATCACAGTTCTCCATTAGATCGGCCCAGCATTTT
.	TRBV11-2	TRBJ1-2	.	CASSFGTVGYGYTF	TGTGCCAGCAGCTTTGGTACGGTGGGCTATGGCTACACCTTC
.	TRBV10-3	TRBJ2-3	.	CAIMGTDTQYF	TGTGCCATCATGGGCACAGATACGCAGTATTTT
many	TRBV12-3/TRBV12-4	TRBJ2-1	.	CASSWDGTLPRGQFF	TGTGCCAGCAGTTGGGACGGAACCCTCCCCCGGGGGCAGTTCTTC
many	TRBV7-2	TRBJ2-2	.	CASSLDSPNTGELFF	TGTGCCAGCAGCTTAGATTCTCCGAACACCGGGGAGCTGTTTTTT
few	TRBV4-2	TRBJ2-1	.	CASSQEKQVSYNEQFF	TGTGCCAGCAGCCAAGAAAAACAGGTCTCCTACAATGAGCAGTTCTTC
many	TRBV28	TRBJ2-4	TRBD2	CASSLFNSGGSNIQYF	TGTGCCAGCAGTTTATTTAACAGCGGGGGTTCAAACATTCAGTACTTC
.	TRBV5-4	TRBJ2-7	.	CASSRGDYEQYF	TGTGCCAGCAGCAGGGGGGACTACGAGCAGTACTTC
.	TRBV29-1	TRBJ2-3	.	CSEKISRTDTQYF	TGCAGCGAGAAAATATCCCGCACAGATACGCAGTATTTT
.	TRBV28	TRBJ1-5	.	CASSFGNQPQRF	TGTGCCAGCAGTTTTGGGAATCAGCCCCAGCGTTTT
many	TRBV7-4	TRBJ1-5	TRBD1	CASSPRGQSNQPQHF	TGTGCCAGCAGCCCGAGGGGACAGAGCAATCAGCCCCAGCATTTT
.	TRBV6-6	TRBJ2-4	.	CASTPQGNIQYF	TGTGCCAGCACTCCACAGGGAAACATTCAGTACTTC
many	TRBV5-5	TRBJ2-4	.	CASSLGTVLKNIQYF	TGTGCCAGCAGCTTGGGGACAGTCCTTAAAAACATTCAGTACTTC
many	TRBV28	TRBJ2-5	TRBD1	CASSVRGPFRETQYF	TGTGCCAGCAGCGTAAGGGGGCCTTTCCGGGAGACCCAGTACTTC
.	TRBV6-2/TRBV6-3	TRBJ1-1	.	CASRQPPGTEAFF	TGTGCCAGCAGGCAACCCCCGGGCACTGAAGCTTTCTTT
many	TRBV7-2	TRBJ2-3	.	CASSPSRQLADTQYF	TGTGCCAGCAGCCCCTCAAGACAGCTCGCAGATACGCAGTATTTT
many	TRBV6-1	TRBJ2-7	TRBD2	CASSLGGTSSYEQYF	TGTGCCAGCAGTCTCGGGGGGACCAGCTCCTACGAGCAGTACTTC
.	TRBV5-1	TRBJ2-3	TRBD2	CASTGLAPTDTQYF	TGCGCCAGCACGGGACTAGCGCCCACAGATACGCAGTATTTT
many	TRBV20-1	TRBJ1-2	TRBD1	CSVGTGGRDYGYTF	TGCAGTGTCGGGACAGGGGGCCGGGACTATGGCTACACCTTC